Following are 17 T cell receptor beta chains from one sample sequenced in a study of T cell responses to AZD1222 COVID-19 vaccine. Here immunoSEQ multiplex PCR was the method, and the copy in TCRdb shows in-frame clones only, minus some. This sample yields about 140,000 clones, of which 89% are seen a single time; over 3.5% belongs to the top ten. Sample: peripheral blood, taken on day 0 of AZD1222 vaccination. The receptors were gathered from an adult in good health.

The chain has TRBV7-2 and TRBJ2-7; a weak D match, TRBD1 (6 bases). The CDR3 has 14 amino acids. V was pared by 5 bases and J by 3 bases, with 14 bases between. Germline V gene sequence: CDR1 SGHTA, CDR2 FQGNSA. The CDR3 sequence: CASSHTTGYYEQYF. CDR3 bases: TGTGCCAGCAGCCATACAACAGGGTACTACGAGCAGTACTTC. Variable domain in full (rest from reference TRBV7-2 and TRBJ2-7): GAGVSQSPSNKVTEKGKDVELRCDPISGHTALYWYRQSLGQGLEFLIYFQGNSAPDKSGLPSDRFSAERTGGSVSTLTIQRTQQEDSAVYLCASSHTTGYYEQYFGPGTRLTVT.

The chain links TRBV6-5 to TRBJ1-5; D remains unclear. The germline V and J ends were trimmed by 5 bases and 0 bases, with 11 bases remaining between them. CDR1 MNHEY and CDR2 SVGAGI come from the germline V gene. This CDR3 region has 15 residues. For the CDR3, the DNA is TGTGCCAGCAGTCGTACAGCCGATAGCAATCAGCCCCAGCATTTT. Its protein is CASSRTADSNQPQHF.

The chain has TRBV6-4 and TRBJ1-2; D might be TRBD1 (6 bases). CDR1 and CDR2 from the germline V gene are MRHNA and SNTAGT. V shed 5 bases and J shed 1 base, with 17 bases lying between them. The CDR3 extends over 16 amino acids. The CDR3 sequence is CASSTTGTPNNYGYTF. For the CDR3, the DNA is TGTGCCAGCAGTACGACCGGGACACCTAATAACTATGGCTACACCTTC.

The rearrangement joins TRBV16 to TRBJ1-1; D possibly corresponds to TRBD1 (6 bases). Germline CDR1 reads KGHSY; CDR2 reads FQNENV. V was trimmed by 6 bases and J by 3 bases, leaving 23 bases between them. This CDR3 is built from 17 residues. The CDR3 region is CASSQSAYRVRDTEAFF. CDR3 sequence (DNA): TGTGCCAGCAGTCAGTCTGCGTACAGGGTGAGAGACACTGAAGCTTTCTTT.

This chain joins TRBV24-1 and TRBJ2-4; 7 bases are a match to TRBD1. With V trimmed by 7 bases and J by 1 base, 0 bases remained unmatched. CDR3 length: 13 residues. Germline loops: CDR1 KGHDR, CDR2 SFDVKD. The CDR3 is CATRDRAKNIQYF. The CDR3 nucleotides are TGTGCCACCAGGGACAGGGCCAAAAACATTCAGTACTTC.

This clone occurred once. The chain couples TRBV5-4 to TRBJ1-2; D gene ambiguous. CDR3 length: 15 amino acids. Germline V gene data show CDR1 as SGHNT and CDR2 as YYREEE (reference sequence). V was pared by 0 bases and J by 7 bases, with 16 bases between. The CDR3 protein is CASSLAWAREFGYTF. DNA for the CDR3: TGTGCCAGCAGCTTGGCGTGGGCGCGGGAGTTTGGCTACACCTTC.

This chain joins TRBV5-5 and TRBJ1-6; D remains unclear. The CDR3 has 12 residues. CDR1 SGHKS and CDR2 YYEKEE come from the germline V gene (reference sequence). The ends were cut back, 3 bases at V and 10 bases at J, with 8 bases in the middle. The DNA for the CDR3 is TGTGCCAGCAGCTCCCTCGGCTCACCCCTCCACTTT. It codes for CASSSLGSPLHF.

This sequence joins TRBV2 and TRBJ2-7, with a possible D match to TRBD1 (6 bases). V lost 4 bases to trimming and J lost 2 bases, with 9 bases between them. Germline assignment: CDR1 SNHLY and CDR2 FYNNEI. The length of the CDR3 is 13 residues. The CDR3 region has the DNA TGTGCCAGCAGTGTCAGGGGACCCTACGAGCAGTACTTC. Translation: CASSVRGPYEQYF.

CDR3 in DNA: TGTGCCAGCAGCGGACAGGGGCTGAACACTGAAGCTTTCTTT. It is translated as CASSGQGLNTEAFF. The chain links TRBV9 to TRBJ1-1, with TRBD1 identical over 8 bases. CDR1 is SGDLS and CDR2 is YYNGEE in the germline V gene. With V trimmed by 3 bases and J by 0 bases, 1 base remained unmatched. CDR3 size: 14 residues.

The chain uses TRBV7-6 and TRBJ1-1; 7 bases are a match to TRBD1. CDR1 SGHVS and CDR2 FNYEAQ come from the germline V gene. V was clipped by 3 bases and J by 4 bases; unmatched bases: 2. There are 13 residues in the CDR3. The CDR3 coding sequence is TGTGCCAGCAGCTTGACAGGGCCCACTGAAGCTTTCTTT. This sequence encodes CASSLTGPTEAFF. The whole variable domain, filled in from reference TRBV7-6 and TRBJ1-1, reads GAGVSQSPRYKVTKRGQDVALRCDPISGHVSLYWYRQALGQGPEFLTYFNYEAQQDKSGLPNDRFSAERPEGSISTLTIQRTEQRDSAMYRCASSLTGPTEAFFGQGTRLTVV.

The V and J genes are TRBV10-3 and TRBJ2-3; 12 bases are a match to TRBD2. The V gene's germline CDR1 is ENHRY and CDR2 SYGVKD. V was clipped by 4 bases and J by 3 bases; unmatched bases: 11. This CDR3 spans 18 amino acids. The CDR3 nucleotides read TGTGCCATCAGTGTAAAAGAGACTAGCGGGAGCAGAACAGATACGCAGTATTTT. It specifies CAISVKETSGSRTDTQYF.

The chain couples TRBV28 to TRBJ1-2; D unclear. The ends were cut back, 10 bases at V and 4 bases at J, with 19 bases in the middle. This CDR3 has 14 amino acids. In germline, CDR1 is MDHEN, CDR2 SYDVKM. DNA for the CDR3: TGTGCCACTACCATTGGAGGACCCTCCTATGGCTACACCTTC. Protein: CATTIGGPSYGYTF.

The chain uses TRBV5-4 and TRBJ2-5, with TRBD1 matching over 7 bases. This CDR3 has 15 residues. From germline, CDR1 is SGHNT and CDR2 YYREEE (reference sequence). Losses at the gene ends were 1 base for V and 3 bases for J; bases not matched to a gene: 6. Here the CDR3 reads CASSLRQDREETQYF. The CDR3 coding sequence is TGTGCCAGCAGCTTGCGCCAAGACAGGGAAGAGACCCAGTACTTC.

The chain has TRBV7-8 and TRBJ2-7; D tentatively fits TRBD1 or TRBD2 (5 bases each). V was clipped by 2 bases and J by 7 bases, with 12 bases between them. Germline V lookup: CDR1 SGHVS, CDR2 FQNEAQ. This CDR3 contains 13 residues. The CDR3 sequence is CASSLTGSGEQYF. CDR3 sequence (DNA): TGTGCCAGCAGCTTAACAGGCTCGGGGGAGCAGTACTTC.

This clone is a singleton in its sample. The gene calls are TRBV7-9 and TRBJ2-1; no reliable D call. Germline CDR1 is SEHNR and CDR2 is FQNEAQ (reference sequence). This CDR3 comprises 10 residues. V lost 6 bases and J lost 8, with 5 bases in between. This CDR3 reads CASSTYEQFF. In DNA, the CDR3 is TGTGCCAGCAGTACGTATGAGCAGTTCTTC.

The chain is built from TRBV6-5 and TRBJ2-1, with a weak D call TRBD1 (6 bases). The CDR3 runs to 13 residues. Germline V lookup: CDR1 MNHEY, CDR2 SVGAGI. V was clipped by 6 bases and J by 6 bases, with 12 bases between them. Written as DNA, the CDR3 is TGTGCCAGCAGATCACAGGGATTCAATGAGCAGTTCTTC. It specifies CASRSQGFNEQFF.

CDR3 protein: CASSYSEEDSGNTIYF. CDR3 in DNA: TGTGCCAGCAGTTACTCGGAGGAGGACTCTGGAAACACCATATATTTT. This chain links TRBV6-5 with TRBJ1-3; D gene unclear. The V end lost 0 bases, the J end lost 0 bases, and 9 bases lay between the germline ends. Germline V gives CDR1 MNHEY, CDR2 SVGAGI. CDR3 size: 16 residues.